These 29 T cell receptor beta chains were sequenced from one sample in a study of blood T cell repertoires in COVID-19. Produced via immunoSEQ multiplex PCR; TCRdb's table is partial and in-frame only. The table lists 80,000 to 100,000 clones, around 74% of them singletons. The source material was peripheral blood. These receptors all come from a man aged 65 to 79 with COVID-19, enrolled during active disease.

This clone was seen just once. The chain uses TRBV6-1 and TRBJ1-5; 8 bases agree with TRBD1. After removal of 6 bases from V and 2 bases from J, the junction contained 3 bases not matched to a gene. The germline V gene encodes CDR1 MNHNS and CDR2 SASEGT. This CDR3 spans 14 amino acids. The chain's CDR3 is CASSPTGGNQPQHF. CDR3 in DNA: TGTGCCAGCAGCCCGACAGGGGGCAATCAGCCCCAGCATTTT.

The rearrangement links TRBV2 to TRBJ1-4; TRBD1 might be the D (5 bases). CDR1 is SNHLY, CDR2 FYNNEI, per germline. The germline V and J ends were trimmed by 3 bases and 0 bases, with 5 bases remaining between them. This CDR3 has 14 amino acids. In DNA, the CDR3 is TGTGCCAGCAGTGAGGGGCCAACTAATGAAAAACTGTTTTTT. Translated: CASSEGPTNEKLFF.

V usage is TRBV4-2 and J usage is TRBJ2-3, with 7 bases fitting TRBD2. The V and J ends lost 2 bases and 0 bases, in that order; junction bases with no gene match: 8. This CDR3 spans 17 amino acids. Germline values: CDR1 LGHNA, CDR2 YNFKEQ. The CDR3 DNA follows: TGTGCCAGCAGCCAAAGCGGAAGCGGGACTAGCACAGATACGCAGTATTTT. It is translated as CASSQSGSGTSTDTQYF.

V is TRBV28 and J is TRBJ2-3, with 9 positions matching TRBD2. This CDR3 is built from 14 residues. Germline V gene lookup returns CDR1 MDHEN and CDR2 SYDVKM. With 8 bases clipped from V and 6 bases from J, the junction kept 9 bases outside the gene matches. The CDR3 spells CASSTSGPGDTQYF. CDR3 in DNA: TGTGCCAGCTCCACTAGCGGGCCCGGGGATACGCAGTATTTT.

The chain employs TRBV18 and TRBJ2-2, with D maybe TRBD1 (5 bases). The CDR3 sequence is 13 residues long. Germline CDR1 reads KGHSH; CDR2 reads LQKENI. V dropped 3 bases and J dropped 9 bases, with 11 bases sitting between them. CDR3 DNA: TGTGCCAGCTCACCGGGTGCGGACAGGGAGCTGTTTTTT. This encodes CASSPGADRELFF.

To note about this clone: In the same sample, other DNA sequences code for this CDR3. The chain is built from TRBV18 and TRBJ2-3; TRBD1 agrees at 7 bases. In germline, CDR1 is KGHSH, CDR2 LQKENI. After removal of 6 bases from V and 1 base from J, the junction contained 4 bases not matched to a gene. CDR3 size: 14 residues. CDR3: CASSLGQGTDTQYF. The CDR3 DNA is TGTGCCAGCTCTCTTGGACAGGGCACAGATACGCAGTATTTT.

This clone turned up a few times. The chain links TRBV6-2 or TRBV6-3 to TRBJ2-3; TRBD2 matches 7 bases. J lost 1 base, V lost 6 bases, and 13 bases had no gene match. Germline CDR1 MNHEY, CDR2 SVGEGT. The CDR3 extends over 17 amino acids. CDR3 loop: CASSPEEPGRGTDTQYF. In DNA, the CDR3 is TGTGCCAGCAGCCCTGAGGAACCGGGGAGGGGCACAGATACGCAGTATTTT.

This sequence joins TRBV15 and TRBJ2-2; TRBD2 matches 7 bases. This CDR3 has 16 residues. From germline, CDR1 is LNHNV and CDR2 YYDKDF (reference sequence). The ends lost 0 bases at V and 4 bases at J; junction bases unmatched: 5. The CDR3 loop reads CATSRERDYFTGELFF. Written as DNA, the CDR3 is TGTGCCACCAGCAGAGAGCGGGACTACTTCACCGGGGAGCTGTTTTTT.

The rearrangement links TRBV27 to TRBJ2-7, with a weak D call TRBD1 (6 bases). The germline V and J ends were trimmed by 1 base and 0 bases, with 10 bases remaining between them. CDR3 length equals 15 residues. Germline V gene data show CDR1 as MNHEY and CDR2 as SMNVEV (reference sequence). This CDR3 is CASSLLGASSYEQYF. Here the CDR3 DNA reads TGTGCCAGCAGTTTATTGGGGGCTTCCTCCTACGAGCAGTACTTC.

The rearrangement joins TRBV19 to TRBJ1-2, with 7 bases that match TRBD1. This CDR3 is 15 amino acids long. J was trimmed by 4 bases and V by 2 bases; bases with no gene match: 7. Germline CDR1 reads LNHDA; CDR2 reads SQIVND (reference sequence). CDR3 coding DNA: TGTGCCAGTAGTATATGGGGCCGGGACAGCTATGGCTACACCTTC. This encodes CASSIWGRDSYGYTF.

The chain joins TRBV30 to TRBJ1-3; TRBD1 aligns across 8 bases. The CDR3 contains 18 residues. Germline CDR1 reads GTSNPN; CDR2 reads SVGIG (reference sequence). Losses at the gene ends were 0 bases for V and 0 bases for J; bases not matched to a gene: 10. This CDR3 reads CAWSVQGGSGISGNTIYF. CDR3 DNA sequence: TGTGCCTGGAGTGTACAGGGGGGGTCAGGGATCTCTGGAAACACCATATATTTT.

This clone was seen only a few times. The gene calls are TRBV4-2 and TRBJ2-7; 8 bases are a match to TRBD1. Germline V gene data show CDR1 as LGHNA and CDR2 as YNFKEQ. V was clipped by 1 base and J by 3 bases; unmatched bases: 5. The CDR3 runs to 15 residues. CDR3 DNA: TGTGCCAGCAGCCAAGTACGGGACAGGAGCTACGAGCAGTACTTC. Encoded protein: CASSQVRDRSYEQYF.

The chain has TRBV6-1 and TRBJ2-5; possibly TRBD2 for D (6 bases). The V gene's germline CDR1 is MNHNS and CDR2 SASEGT. Trimming cost V 4 bases and J 4 bases, with 19 bases left between them. The CDR3 is 16 residues long. The CDR3 protein is CASSALANTPVETQYF. CDR3 nucleotide sequence: TGTGCCAGCAGTGCTCTAGCGAACACTCCGGTAGAGACCCAGTACTTC.

The rearrangement joins TRBV5-6 to TRBJ2-3; TRBD1 matches 7 bases. CDR1 is SGHDT, CDR2 YYEEEE, per germline. J gave up 2 bases and V 4 bases, and 10 bases lay outside the gene matches. CDR3 length: 16 residues. The CDR3 loop reads CASSPYGTELTDTQYF. The CDR3 DNA reads as TGTGCCAGCAGCCCCTACGGGACAGAACTCACAGATACGCAGTATTTT.

In this sample, this clone turned up a few times. The V call is TRBV28, the J call TRBJ1-2; possibly TRBD1 for D (5 bases). From germline, CDR1 is MDHEN and CDR2 SYDVKM. V was pared by 7 bases and J by 2 bases, with 11 bases between. The CDR3 extends over 13 amino acids. The CDR3 is CASNAGGNYGYTF. The DNA of the CDR3 is TGTGCCAGCAATGCGGGGGGAAACTATGGCTACACCTTC.

The chain uses TRBV29-1 and TRBJ2-1; D is unclear. The germline V gene encodes CDR1 SQVTM and CDR2 ANQGSEA. Trimming shortened V by 3 bases and J by 3 bases, and 3 bases separated the two germline ends. This CDR3 comprises 11 residues. The CDR3 coding sequence is TGCAGCGTTGATCTCTACAATGAGCAGTTCTTC. Translated, it gives CSVDLYNEQFF.

This clone has just a few counts. In nucleotides, the CDR3 is TGTGCCATCAGTGAGTTCTTCTCCTACGAGCAGTACTTC. It codes for CAISEFFSYEQYF. The rearrangement joins TRBV10-3 to TRBJ2-7, with no clear D. Per the germline V gene, CDR1 is ENHRY and CDR2 is SYGVKD. This CDR3 is built from 13 residues. V lost 1 base and J lost 0, with 4 bases in between.

This chain connects TRBV7-9 to TRBJ1-2, with D maybe TRBD1 (6 bases). The germline V gene has CDR1 SEHNR and CDR2 FQNEAQ (reference sequence). V was cut by 4 bases and J by 6 bases, with 15 bases left in between. There are 14 residues in the CDR3. The CDR3, as DNA: TGTGCCAGCAGCTGGGGTCAGGGGCTGGATGGCTACACCTTC. It yields the protein CASSWGQGLDGYTF.

The chain couples TRBV9 to TRBJ2-2; 13 bases match TRBD2. The CDR3 is 21 residues long. Germline lookup yields CDR1 SGDLS and CDR2 YYNGEE. The J segment lost 1 base and the V segment lost 2 bases, leaving 14 bases of the junction unmatched. CDR3 in amino acids: CASSVYTGTSGTRRNTGELFF. The CDR3 DNA reads TGTGCCAGCAGCGTTTACACCGGGACTAGCGGGACACGGCGGAACACCGGGGAGCTGTTTTTT.

The sample holds one count of this clone. The chain links TRBV6-7 to TRBJ2-5, with TRBD2 identical over 15 bases. TRBV6-7 is identified as an open reading frame with a role that is uncertain. The CDR3 loop spans 17 amino acids. V dropped 0 bases and J dropped 5; count of bases not matched to a gene: 4. The CDR3, as DNA: TGTGCCAGCAGTTACTCTGGACTAGCGGGAGGGTGGGAGACCCAGTACTTC. It codes for CASSYSGLAGGWETQYF.

The CDR3 reads CASSPLQAGANVLTF. The CDR3 nucleotides are TGTGCCAGCAGCCCCCTGCAGGCCGGGGCCAACGTCCTGACTTTC. V and J are TRBV28 and TRBJ2-6; no reliable D call. The germline CDR1 and CDR2 sequences are MDHEN and SYDVKM. The CDR3 extends over 15 amino acids. The germline V and J ends were trimmed by 6 bases and 4 bases, with 13 bases remaining between them. Full variable domain (outside the CDR3, taken from reference TRBV28 and TRBJ2-6): DVKVTQSSRYLVKRTGEKVFLECVQDMDHENMFWYRQDPGLGLRLIYFSYDVKMKEKGDIPEGYSVSREKKERFSLILESASTNQTSMYLCASSPLQAGANVLTFGAGSRLTVL.

This clone was detected ten times or more. The chain is built from TRBV4-2 and TRBJ2-2; 10 bases line up with TRBD1. There are 15 residues in the CDR3. Losses at the gene ends were 0 bases for V and 5 bases for J; bases not matched to a gene: 0. Germline CDR1 reads LGHNA; CDR2 reads YNFKEQ. Here the CDR3 DNA reads TGTGCCAGCAGCCAAGAGGGACAGGGGACCGGGGAGCTGTTTTTT. Amino acid sequence: CASSQEGQGTGELFF.

This sequence joins TRBV19 and TRBJ2-7; 9 bases align to TRBD1. Germline CDR1 reads LNHDA; CDR2 reads SQIVND (reference sequence). The CDR3 totals 15 residues. V lost 6 bases to trimming and J lost 3 bases; unmatched junction nucleotides: 9. DNA for the CDR3: TGTGCCAGTAGGTCCCAGTACAGGGGGCTCTACGAGCAGTACTTC. It codes for CASRSQYRGLYEQYF.

This sequence joins TRBV19 and TRBJ1-2; D gene ambiguous. There are 14 residues in the CDR3. The germline V gene has CDR1 LNHDA and CDR2 SQIVND (reference sequence). V gave up 3 bases and J gave up 2 bases, with 10 bases separating them. This chain's CDR3 is CASSITVLNYGYTF. In DNA, the CDR3 is TGTGCCAGTAGTATTACAGTACTCAACTATGGCTACACCTTC.

The chain employs TRBV7-9 and TRBJ1-2, with D possibly matching TRBD1 (6 bases). V lost 6 bases, J lost 6 bases, and 23 bases lay in between. CDR3 length: 16 residues. Germline lookup yields CDR1 SEHNR and CDR2 FQNEAQ (reference sequence). This chain's CDR3 is CASSPSGSGAFDGYTF. Written as DNA, the CDR3 is TGTGCCAGCAGTCCTTCGGGGTCAGGGGCCTTTGATGGCTACACCTTC.

This CDR3 is CASSEVGRTDTQYF. The CDR3 DNA reads as TGTGCCAGCAGTGAAGTGGGGAGGACAGATACGCAGTATTTT. The chain combines TRBV6-1 with TRBJ2-3; maybe TRBD2 (6 bases). CDR1 MNHNS and CDR2 SASEGT come from the germline V gene. V was trimmed by 1 base and J by 3 bases, leaving 8 bases between them. This CDR3 is 14 amino acids long.

J is TRBJ1-5 and V is TRBV2, with D tentatively TRBD1 (6 bases). CDR3 size: 15 residues. The V gene lost 7 bases and the J gene lost 0 bases, with 13 bases spanning the gap. Germline CDR1 reads SNHLY; CDR2 reads FYNNEI. CDR3 sequence: CASKFNRDSNQPQHF. CDR3 nucleotide sequence: TGTGCCAGCAAGTTCAACAGGGATAGCAATCAGCCCCAGCATTTT.

V gene TRBV5-6 combines with J gene TRBJ1-2; 10 bases are shared with TRBD1. Germline CDR1 SGHDT, CDR2 YYEEEE. Trimming took 0 bases from V and 7 from J; bases not matched to a gene: 9. The CDR3 has 16 amino acids. The CDR3 region is CASSLVHRDRGRGYTF. Here the CDR3 DNA reads TGTGCCAGCAGCTTGGTCCACCGGGACAGGGGCCGTGGCTACACCTTC.

This chain joins TRBV5-6 and TRBJ2-2; 8 nucleotides align to TRBD2. V dropped 2 bases and J dropped 0; count of bases not matched to a gene: 0. CDR3 length equals 15 residues. Germline V gene lookup returns CDR1 SGHDT and CDR2 YYEEEE. CDR3 loop: CASSLLAANTGELFF. The CDR3 nucleotides read TGTGCCAGCAGCTTACTAGCGGCGAACACCGGGGAGCTGTTTTTT. Full variable domain (outside the CDR3, taken from reference TRBV5-6 and TRBJ2-2): DAGVTQSPTHLIKTRGQQVTLRCSPKSGHDTVSWYQQALGQGPQFIFQYYEEEERQRGNFPDRFSGHQFPNYSSELNVNALLLGDSALYLCASSLLAANTGELFFGEGSRLTVL.